This T cell receptor (beta chain) was captured in a study of shared T cell receptors in the human thymus. Data came from immunoSEQ multiplex PCR; TCRdb stores just in-frame clones and leaves some out. The sample yields hundreds of thousands of clones, approximately 87% seen once. The CDR3 consists of 15 residues. Trimming pared 6 bases from V and 3 bases from J, leaving 17 bases between. Germline CDR1 and CDR2: MNHEY and SVGAGI. The sample was also linked to a second study, of human thymus T cells. As reported in that work: Corrective surgery for congenital heart defects was being performed on the healthy Finnish infants who were the donors. Resected material from corrective heart surgery provided the thymus tissue analysed. V and J gene usage appeared biased in thymic and blood repertoires. Overlap was high between thymic repertoires from unrelated individuals, as reported in related research.

The gene calls are TRBV6-5 and TRBJ1-1; D might be TRBD1 (6 bases). The source is a boy in the first two years of life with a congenital heart defect. Sequencing was performed on thymocytes. CDR3 region: CASRRQDGEHTEAFF. CDR3 coding DNA: TGTGCCAGCAGACGACAGGACGGTGAACACACTGAAGCTTTCTTT.